This TCR beta chain was obtained from a study of early T cells in non-severe SARS-CoV-2 infection. V lost 3 bases and J lost 11; bases outside the gene matches: 13. CDR1 and CDR2 (germline): MNHNY, SVGAGI (reference sequence). The CDR3 spans 16 residues. The sample holds many counts of this clonotype. TCRdb reprocessed the 5' RACE reads via MiXCR and lists one record per CDR3 protein. The sample carries 55,000 to 80,000 distinct CDR3 sequences, roughly 12% recorded once. The clonotype was recovered from an adult who was a healthcare worker with PCR-confirmed SARS-CoV-2 infection or an uninfected control (not recorded which). The V call is TRBV6-6, the J call TRBJ1-1; TRBD1 aligns across 12 bases. The sample consisted of whole blood. Written as DNA, the CDR3 is TGTGCCAGCAGTTATCATCCAGGGACAGGGGGCCTTGGGGCTTTCTTT. Protein product: CASSYHPGTGGLGAFF.